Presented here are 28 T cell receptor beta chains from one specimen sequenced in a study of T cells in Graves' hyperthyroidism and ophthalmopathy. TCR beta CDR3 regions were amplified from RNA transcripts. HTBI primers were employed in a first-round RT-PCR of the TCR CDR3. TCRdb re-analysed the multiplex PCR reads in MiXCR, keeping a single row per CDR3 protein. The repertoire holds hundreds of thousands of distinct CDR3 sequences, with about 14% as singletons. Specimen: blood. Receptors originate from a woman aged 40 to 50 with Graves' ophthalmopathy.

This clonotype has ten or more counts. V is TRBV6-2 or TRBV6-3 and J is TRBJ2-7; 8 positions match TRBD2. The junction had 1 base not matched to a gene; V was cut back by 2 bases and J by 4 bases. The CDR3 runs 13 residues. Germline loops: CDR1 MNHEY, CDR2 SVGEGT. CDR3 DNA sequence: TGTGCCAGCAGTTACACTAGCGGATACGAGCAGTACTTC. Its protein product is CASSYTSGYEQYF.

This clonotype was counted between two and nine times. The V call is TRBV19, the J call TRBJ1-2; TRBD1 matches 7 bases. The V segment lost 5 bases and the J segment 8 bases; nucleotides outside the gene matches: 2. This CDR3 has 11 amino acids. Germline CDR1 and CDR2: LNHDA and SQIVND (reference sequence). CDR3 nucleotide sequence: TGTGCCAGTAGTGACAGGGAAGGCTACACCTTC. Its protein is CASSDREGYTF.

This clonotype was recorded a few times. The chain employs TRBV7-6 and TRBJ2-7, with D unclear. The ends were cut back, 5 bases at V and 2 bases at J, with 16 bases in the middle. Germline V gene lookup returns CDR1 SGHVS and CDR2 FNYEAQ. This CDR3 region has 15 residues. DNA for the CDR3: TGTGCCAGCAGCCTAGGTTCCGGTGGGACCTACGAGCAGTACTTC. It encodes CASSLGSGGTYEQYF. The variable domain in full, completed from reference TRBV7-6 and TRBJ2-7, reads GAGVSQSPRYKVTKRGQDVALRCDPISGHVSLYWYRQALGQGPEFLTYFNYEAQQDKSGLPNDRFSAERPEGSISTLTIQRTEQRDSAMYRCASSLGSGGTYEQYFGPGTRLTVT.

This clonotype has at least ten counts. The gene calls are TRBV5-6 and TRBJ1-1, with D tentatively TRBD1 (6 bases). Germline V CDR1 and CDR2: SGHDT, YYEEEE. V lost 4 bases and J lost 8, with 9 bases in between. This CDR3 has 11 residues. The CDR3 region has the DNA TGTGCCAGCAGCGCAGGGGTCGAAGCTTTCTTT. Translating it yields CASSAGVEAFF.

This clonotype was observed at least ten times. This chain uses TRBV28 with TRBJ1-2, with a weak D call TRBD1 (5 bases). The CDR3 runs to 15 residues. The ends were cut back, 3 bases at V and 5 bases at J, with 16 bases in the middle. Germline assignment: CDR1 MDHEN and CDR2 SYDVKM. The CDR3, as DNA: TGTGCCAGCAGTTTGGCCAACGGGGGAATTTATGGCTACACCTTC. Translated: CASSLANGGIYGYTF.

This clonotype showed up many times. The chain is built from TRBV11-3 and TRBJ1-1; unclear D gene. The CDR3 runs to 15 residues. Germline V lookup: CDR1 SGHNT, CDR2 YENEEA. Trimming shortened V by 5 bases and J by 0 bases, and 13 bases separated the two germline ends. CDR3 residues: CASSQRGRVNTEAFF. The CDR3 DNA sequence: TGTGCCAGCAGCCAGCGGGGTAGAGTGAACACTGAAGCTTTCTTT.

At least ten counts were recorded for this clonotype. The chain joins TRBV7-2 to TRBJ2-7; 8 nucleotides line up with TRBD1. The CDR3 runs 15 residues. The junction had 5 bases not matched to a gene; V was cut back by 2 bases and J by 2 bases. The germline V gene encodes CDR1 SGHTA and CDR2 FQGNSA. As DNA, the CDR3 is TGTGCCAGCAGCTTAATGCAGGGGGCGGCCTACGAGCAGTACTTC. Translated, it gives CASSLMQGAAYEQYF.

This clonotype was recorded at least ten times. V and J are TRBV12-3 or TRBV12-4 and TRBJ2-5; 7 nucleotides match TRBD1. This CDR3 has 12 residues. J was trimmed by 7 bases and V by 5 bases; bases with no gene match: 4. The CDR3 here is CASSGYRGTQYF. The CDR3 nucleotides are TGTGCCAGCAGTGGGTACAGGGGGACCCAGTACTTC.

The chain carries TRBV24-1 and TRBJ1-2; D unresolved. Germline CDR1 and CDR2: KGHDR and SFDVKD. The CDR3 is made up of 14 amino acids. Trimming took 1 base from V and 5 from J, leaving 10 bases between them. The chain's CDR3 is CATSDFGLRYGYTF. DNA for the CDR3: TGTGCCACCAGTGATTTTGGACTGCGATATGGCTACACCTTC.

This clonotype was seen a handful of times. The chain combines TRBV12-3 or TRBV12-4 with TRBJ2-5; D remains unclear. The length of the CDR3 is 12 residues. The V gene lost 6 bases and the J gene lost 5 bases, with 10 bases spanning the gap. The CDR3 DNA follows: TGTGCCAGCAGGCGTCCTCCGGAGACCCAGTACTTC. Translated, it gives CASRRPPETQYF.

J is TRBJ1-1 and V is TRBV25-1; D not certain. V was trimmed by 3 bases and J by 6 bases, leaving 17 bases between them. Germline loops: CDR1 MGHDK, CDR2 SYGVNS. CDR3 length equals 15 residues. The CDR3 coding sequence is TGTGCCAGCAGTGACGGCAGGTTTCCTCTCTCTGAAGCTTTCTTT. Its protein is CASSDGRFPLSEAFF. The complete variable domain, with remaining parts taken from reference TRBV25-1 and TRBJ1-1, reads EADIYQTPRYLVIGTGKKITLECSQTMGHDKMYWYQQDPGMELHLIHYSYGVNSTEKGDLSSESTVSRIRTEHFPLTLESARPSHTSQYLCASSDGRFPLSEAFFGQGTRLTVV.

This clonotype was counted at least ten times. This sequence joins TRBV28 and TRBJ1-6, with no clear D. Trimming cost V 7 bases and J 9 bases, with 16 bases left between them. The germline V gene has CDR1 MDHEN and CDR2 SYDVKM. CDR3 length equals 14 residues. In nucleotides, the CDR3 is TGTGCCAGCAACGTTCAAGGGCCCGGTTCACCCCTCCACTTT. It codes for CASNVQGPGSPLHF.

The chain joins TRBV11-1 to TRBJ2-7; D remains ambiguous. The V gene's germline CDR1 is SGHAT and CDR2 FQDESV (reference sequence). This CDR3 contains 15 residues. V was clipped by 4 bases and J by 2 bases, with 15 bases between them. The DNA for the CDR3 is TGTGCCAGCAGCTCCCTGGTGGAGACCGCCTACGAGCAGTACTTC. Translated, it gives CASSSLVETAYEQYF.

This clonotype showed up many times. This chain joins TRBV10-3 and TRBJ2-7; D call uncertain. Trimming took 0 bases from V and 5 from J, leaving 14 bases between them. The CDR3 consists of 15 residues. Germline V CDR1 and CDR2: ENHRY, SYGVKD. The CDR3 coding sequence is TGTGCCATCAGTGAGTCGATGGGCAGGTTCGACGAGCAGTACTTC. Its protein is CAISESMGRFDEQYF.

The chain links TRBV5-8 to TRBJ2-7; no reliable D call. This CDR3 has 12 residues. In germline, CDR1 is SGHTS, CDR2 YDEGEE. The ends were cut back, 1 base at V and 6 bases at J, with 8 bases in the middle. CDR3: CASSLSGPEQYF. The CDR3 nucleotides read TGTGCCAGCAGCTTGTCCGGGCCCGAGCAGTACTTC.

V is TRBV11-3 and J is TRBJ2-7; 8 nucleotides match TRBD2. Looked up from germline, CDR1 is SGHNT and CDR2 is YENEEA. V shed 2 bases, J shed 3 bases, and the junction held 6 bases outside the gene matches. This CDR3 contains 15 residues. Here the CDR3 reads CASSLWSGSNYEQYF. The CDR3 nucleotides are TGTGCCAGCAGCTTATGGAGCGGGAGTAACTACGAGCAGTACTTC.

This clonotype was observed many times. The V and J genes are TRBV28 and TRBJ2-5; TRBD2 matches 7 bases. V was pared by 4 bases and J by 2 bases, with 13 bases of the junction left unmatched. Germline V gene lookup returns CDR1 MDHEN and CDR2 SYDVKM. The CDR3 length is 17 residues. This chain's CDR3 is CASSSREPSGYQETQYF. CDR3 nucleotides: TGTGCCAGCAGTTCCCGGGAGCCTAGCGGCTATCAAGAGACCCAGTACTTC.

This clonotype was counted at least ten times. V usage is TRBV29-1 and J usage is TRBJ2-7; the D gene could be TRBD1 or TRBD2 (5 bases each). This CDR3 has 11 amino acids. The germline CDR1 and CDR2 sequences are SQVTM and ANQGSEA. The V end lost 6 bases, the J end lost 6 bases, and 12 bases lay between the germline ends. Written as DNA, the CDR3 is TGCAGCGTCCCTTGGGGGACCGAGCAGTACTTC. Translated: CSVPWGTEQYF.

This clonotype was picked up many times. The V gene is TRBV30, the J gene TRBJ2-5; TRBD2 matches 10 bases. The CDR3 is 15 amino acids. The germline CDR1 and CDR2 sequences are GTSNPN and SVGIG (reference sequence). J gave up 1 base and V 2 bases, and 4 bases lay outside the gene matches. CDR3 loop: CAWSPGLATQETQYF. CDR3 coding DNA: TGTGCCTGGAGTCCGGGACTAGCGACCCAAGAGACCCAGTACTTC.

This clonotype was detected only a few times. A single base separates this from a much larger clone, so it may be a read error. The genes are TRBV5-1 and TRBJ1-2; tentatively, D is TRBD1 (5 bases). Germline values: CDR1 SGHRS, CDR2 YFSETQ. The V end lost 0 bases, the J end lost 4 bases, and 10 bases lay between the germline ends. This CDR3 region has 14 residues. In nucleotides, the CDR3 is TGCGCCAGCAGCTTGGTCGGGGACTCCTATGGCTACACCTTC. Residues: CASSLVGDSYGYTF.

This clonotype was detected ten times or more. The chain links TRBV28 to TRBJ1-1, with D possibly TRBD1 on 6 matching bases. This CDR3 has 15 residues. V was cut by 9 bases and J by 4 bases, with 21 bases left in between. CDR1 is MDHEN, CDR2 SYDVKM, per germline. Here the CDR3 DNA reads TGTGCCAGTACCTTCTCTACAGGGATTGGCACTGAAGCTTTCTTT. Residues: CASTFSTGIGTEAFF.

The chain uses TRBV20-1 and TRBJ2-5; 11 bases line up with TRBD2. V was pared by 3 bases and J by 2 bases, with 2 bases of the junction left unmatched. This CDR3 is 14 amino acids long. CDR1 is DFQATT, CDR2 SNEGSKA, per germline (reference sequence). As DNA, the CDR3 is TGCAGTGCTAGGAGACTAGCGGGACAAGAGACCCAGTACTTC. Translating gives CSARRLAGQETQYF.

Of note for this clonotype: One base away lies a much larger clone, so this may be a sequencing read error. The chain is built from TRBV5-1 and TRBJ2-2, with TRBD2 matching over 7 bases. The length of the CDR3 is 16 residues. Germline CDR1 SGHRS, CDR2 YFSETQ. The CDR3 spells CASSHRLAANTGDLFF. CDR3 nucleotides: TGCGCCAGCAGCCACCGACTAGCCGCGAACACCGGGGATCTGTTTTTT.

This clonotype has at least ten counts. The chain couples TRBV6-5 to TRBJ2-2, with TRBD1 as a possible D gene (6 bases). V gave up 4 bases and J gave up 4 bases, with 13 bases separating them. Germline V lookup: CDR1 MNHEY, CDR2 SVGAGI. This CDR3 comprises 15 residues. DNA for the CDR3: TGTGCCAGCAGTTTTAGCAGGGGCGCCACCGGGGAGCTGTTTTTT. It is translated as CASSFSRGATGELFF.

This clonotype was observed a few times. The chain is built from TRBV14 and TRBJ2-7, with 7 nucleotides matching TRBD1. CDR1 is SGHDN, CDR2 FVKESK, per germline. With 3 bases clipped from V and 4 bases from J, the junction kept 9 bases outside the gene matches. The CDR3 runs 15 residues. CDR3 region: CASSQRTGLEYEQYF. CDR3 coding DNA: TGTGCCAGCAGCCAGAGGACAGGCCTGGAATACGAGCAGTACTTC. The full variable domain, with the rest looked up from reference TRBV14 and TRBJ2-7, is EAGVTQFPSHSVIEKGQTVTLRCDPISGHDNLYWYRRVMGKEIKFLLHFVKESKQDESGMPNNRFLAERTGGTYSTLKVQPAELEDSGVYFCASSQRTGLEYEQYFGPGTRLTVT.

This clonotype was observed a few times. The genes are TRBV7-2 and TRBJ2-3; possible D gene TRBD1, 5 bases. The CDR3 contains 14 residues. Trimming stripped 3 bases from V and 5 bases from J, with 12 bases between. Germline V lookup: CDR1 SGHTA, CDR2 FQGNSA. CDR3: CASSLVTEQDTQYF. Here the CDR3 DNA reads TGTGCCAGCAGCTTGGTGACAGAACAAGATACGCAGTATTTT. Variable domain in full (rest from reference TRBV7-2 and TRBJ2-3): GAGVSQSPSNKVTEKGKDVELRCDPISGHTALYWYRQSLGQGLEFLIYFQGNSAPDKSGLPSDRFSAERTGGSVSTLTIQRTQQEDSAVYLCASSLVTEQDTQYFGPGTRLTVL.

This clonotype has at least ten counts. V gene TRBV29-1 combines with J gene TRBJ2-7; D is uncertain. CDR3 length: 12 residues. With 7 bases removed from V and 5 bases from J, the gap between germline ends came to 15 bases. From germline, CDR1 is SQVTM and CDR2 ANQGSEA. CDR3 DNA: TGCAGCGCCCAAATCCTGACTCACGAGCAGTACTTC. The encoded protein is CSAQILTHEQYF.

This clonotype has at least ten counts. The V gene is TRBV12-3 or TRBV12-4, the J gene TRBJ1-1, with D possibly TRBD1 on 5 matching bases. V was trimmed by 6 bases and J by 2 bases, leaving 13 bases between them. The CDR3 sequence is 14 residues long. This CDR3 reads CASSRDSRNTEAFF. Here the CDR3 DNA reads TGTGCCAGCAGCCGCGACAGTCGAAACACTGAAGCTTTCTTT.